These T cell receptor beta chains were read from a single sample in a study of shared clonotypes between healthy human individuals. The method was immunoSEQ multiplex PCR; TCRdb's version includes in-frame clones alone and lacks a portion of them. The data show over a million clones, with approximately 96% seen just once and about 1% held by the top ten. The sequencing input was naive CD4+ T cells sorted from blood. The receptors here all came from a man aged 25-40 years in good health. The CDR3 runs from the conserved cysteine through the conserved F or W. The D gene is left open where the match is weak. Clone size is not always given. Where it is, it says once, few, many or a class for expanded clones.

D	J	size	V	length	CDR3	DNA
NA	TRBJ1-2	NA	TRBV11-2	13	CASSLVQNYGYTF	TGTGCCAGCAGCTTAGTACAGAACTATGGCTACACCTTC
NA	TRBJ2-7	NA	TRBV10-3	14	CAISEPSVSYEQYF	TGTGCCATCAGTGAGCCGAGTGTGTCCTACGAGCAGTACTTC
TRBD2	TRBJ2-2	NA	TRBV28	16	CASFLAGGPNTGELFF	TGTGCCAGCTTCCTAGCGGGAGGGCCAAACACCGGGGAGCTGTTTTTT
TRBD1	TRBJ1-4	NA	TRBV4-3	17	CASSQGTQGAANEKLFF	TGCGCCAGCAGCCAAGGGACACAGGGGGCAGCTAATGAAAAACTGTTTTTT
TRBD1	TRBJ1-1	NA	TRBV7-3	14	CASSFRAGGTEAFF	TGTGCCAGCAGCTTTCGGGCAGGGGGCACTGAAGCTTTCTTT
NA	TRBJ1-2	NA	TRBV9	16	CASSVDGRGTAYGYTF	TGTGCCAGCAGCGTAGACGGGAGGGGGACGGCCTATGGCTACACCTTC
NA	TRBJ1-2	NA	TRBV27	16	CASSLSMATRTYGYTF	TGTGCCAGCAGTTTATCCATGGCAACGAGGACCTATGGCTACACCTTC
NA	TRBJ2-7	NA	TRBV9	14	CASSGFASLGEQYF	TGTGCCAGCAGCGGATTCGCATCTCTAGGCGAGCAGTACTTC
TRBD2	TRBJ2-5	NA	TRBV27	17	CASSLSTRLADQETQYF	TGTGCCAGCAGTTTGTCCACCCGGCTAGCGGACCAAGAGACCCAGTACTTC
NA	TRBJ2-7	NA	TRBV6-5	13	CASSYRGFGEQYF	TGTGCCAGCAGTTACCGGGGCTTCGGCGAGCAGTACTTC
TRBD1	TRBJ2-7	NA	TRBV29-1	12	CSVRTGVYEQYF	TGCAGCGTTCGGACAGGAGTCTACGAGCAGTACTTC
TRBD1	TRBJ1-1	once	TRBV18	13	CASSPAGGFWAFF	TGTGCCAGCTCACCCGCAGGGGGATTTTGGGCTTTCTTT
NA	TRBJ2-5	NA	TRBV28	15	CASSLPSPAQETQYF	TGTGCCAGCAGTTTACCCAGCCCTGCCCAAGAGACCCAGTACTTC
TRBD1	TRBJ1-4	NA	TRBV7-9	17	CASNLFGQGTTNEKLFF	TGTGCCAGCAATCTCTTTGGACAGGGCACAACTAATGAAAAACTGTTTTTT
TRBD2	TRBJ2-7	NA	TRBV11-3	16	CASSSGLAGGPYEQYF	TGTGCCAGCAGCTCCGGACTAGCGGGAGGGCCTTACGAGCAGTACTTC
TRBD2	TRBJ2-1	NA	TRBV5-4	12	CASSWGGNEQFF	TGTGCCAGCAGCTGGGGGGGCAATGAGCAGTTCTTC
NA	TRBJ2-5	NA	TRBV4-3	13	CASSQGPRETQYF	TGCGCCAGCAGCCAAGGGCCTAGAGAGACCCAGTACTTC
TRBD1	TRBJ1-1	NA	TRBV7-2	17	CASSFLTGDLMNTEAFF	TGTGCCAGCAGCTTTCTGACAGGGGACCTAATGAACACTGAAGCTTTCTTT
TRBD2	TRBJ2-1	NA	TRBV5-1	17	CASSLVGLAGEYNEQFF	TGCGCCAGCAGCTTGGTGGGACTAGCGGGAGAGTACAATGAGCAGTTCTTC
NA	TRBJ1-4	NA	TRBV6-5	15	CASSRRRGGDEKLFF	TGTGCCAGCAGTCGCCGTAGGGGGGGGGATGAAAAACTGTTTTTT
NA	TRBJ2-1	once	TRBV5-1	13	CASRPSAYNEQFF	TGCGCCAGCAGGCCTAGCGCCTACAATGAGCAGTTCTTC
NA	TRBJ1-3	NA	TRBV6-1	15	CASSEQGFGGNTIYF	TGTGCCAGCAGTGAGCAGGGGTTCGGAGGAAACACCATATATTTT
TRBD1	TRBJ2-2	NA	TRBV28	13	CASKTGWTGELFF	TGTGCCAGCAAGACAGGGTGGACCGGGGAGCTGTTTTTT
NA	TRBJ1-2	NA	TRBV28	13	CASVLGTNYGYTF	TGTGCCAGCGTCCTTGGAACTAACTATGGCTACACCTTC
NA	TRBJ2-3	NA	TRBV29-1	12	CSATGSTDTQYF	TGCAGCGCGACAGGTAGCACAGATACGCAGTATTTT
TRBD2	TRBJ2-7	NA	TRBV20-1	11	CSASFGRDNYF	TGCAGTGCTAGTTTCGGGAGGGATAACTACTTC
NA	TRBJ2-3	NA	TRBV27	16	CASSKVGGIGTDTQYF	TGTGCCAGCAGTAAAGTAGGGGGAATCGGCACAGATACGCAGTATTTT
TRBD2	TRBJ2-7	NA	TRBV11-2	17	CASSLGGTSGRAYEQYF	TGTGCCAGCAGCTTAGGGGGGACTAGCGGGAGGGCCTACGAGCAGTACTTC
TRBD2	TRBJ2-2	once	TRBV7-6	16	CASSKGLASNTGELFF	TGTGCCAGCAGCAAGGGACTAGCCTCAAACACCGGGGAGCTGTTTTTT
TRBD2	TRBJ2-7	NA	TRBV19	18	CASSPGLAGLRSSYEQYF	TGTGCCAGTAGTCCGGGACTAGCGGGCCTAAGGAGCTCCTACGAGCAGTACTTC
TRBD1	TRBJ2-7	NA	TRBV18	14	CASSPDRVGWEQYF	TGTGCCAGCTCACCCGACAGGGTGGGATGGGAGCAGTACTTC
NA	TRBJ1-2	NA	TRBV7-8	15	CASSFRRGANYGYTF	TGTGCCAGCAGCTTTAGGAGGGGGGCCAACTATGGCTACACCTTC
NA	TRBJ2-3	NA	TRBV7-2	14	CASSLGISTDTQYF	TGTGCCAGCAGCCTCGGGATATCCACAGATACGCAGTATTTT
NA	TRBJ2-4	once	TRBV9	17	CASSPTEGHLAKNIQYF	TGTGCCAGCAGCCCAACGGAGGGACATCTAGCCAAAAACATTCAGTACTTC
NA	TRBJ2-7	NA	TRBV25-1	15	CASSELGGPTYEQYF	TGTGCCAGCAGTGAACTTGGGGGCCCTACCTACGAGCAGTACTTC
NA	TRBJ1-2	NA	TRBV28	11	CASTLGYGYTF	TGTGCCAGCACCCTGGGCTATGGCTACACCTTC
NA	TRBJ1-4	NA	TRBV5-1	16	CASSLRGTATNEKLFF	TGCGCCAGCAGCCTTAGAGGGACCGCAACTAATGAAAAACTGTTTTTT
NA	TRBJ2-7	NA	TRBV7-9	12	CASSSGAYEQYF	TGTGCCAGCAGCTCAGGGGCCTACGAGCAGTACTTC
NA	TRBJ1-5	NA	TRBV9	14	CASSVAGEGQPQHF	TGTGCCAGCAGCGTAGCGGGGGAAGGACAGCCCCAGCATTTT
NA	TRBJ2-7	NA	TRBV6-6	12	CASSRLGEEQYF	TGTGCCAGCAGCCGCCTCGGGGAAGAGCAGTACTTC
NA	TRBJ1-2	once	TRBV7-2	15	CASSLAHGGNYGYTF	TGTGCCAGCAGCTTAGCGCATGGGGGGAACTATGGCTACACCTTC
NA	TRBJ2-7	NA	TRBV18	15	CASSSRDVSSYEQYF	TGTGCCAGCTCATCGAGGGATGTAAGCTCCTACGAGCAGTACTTC
NA	TRBJ2-3	once	TRBV28	17	CASSPPQAGHDTDTQYF	TGTGCCAGCAGTCCCCCCCAAGCCGGGCACGACACAGATACGCAGTATTTT
NA	TRBJ1-4	NA	TRBV6-5	14	CASRDGTTNEKLFF	TGTGCCAGCCGAGACGGCACAACTAATGAAAAACTGTTTTTT
TRBD2	TRBJ2-3	NA	TRBV7-3	18	CASSLSGLAGARTDTQYF	TGTGCCAGCAGCTTATCGGGACTAGCGGGAGCGCGCACAGATACGCAGTATTTT
NA	TRBJ1-1	once	TRBV25-1	14	CASSEYTGPTEAFF	TGTGCCAGCAGTGAGTATACAGGGCCTACTGAAGCTTTCTTT
NA	TRBJ2-2	NA	TRBV10-2	16	CASSDMGRANTGELFF	TGCGCCAGCAGTGATATGGGCAGGGCAAACACCGGGGAGCTGTTTTTT
NA	TRBJ2-3	NA	TRBV6-1	14	CASSQRYGTDTQYF	TGTGCCAGCAGCCAACGCTATGGAACAGATACGCAGTATTTT
TRBD1	TRBJ1-4	NA	TRBV28	19	CASSLRNRGRVGSNEKLFF	TGTGCCAGCAGTTTACGAAACAGGGGGCGAGTTGGGTCTAATGAAAAACTGTTTTTT
NA	TRBJ2-7	NA	TRBV10-2	12	CASSEVSYEQYF	TGCGCCAGCAGTGAGGTCTCCTACGAGCAGTACTTC
TRBD1	TRBJ1-4	NA	TRBV18	16	CASSHGQGPTNEKLFF	TGTGCCAGCTCTCACGGACAGGGACCAACTAATGAAAAACTGTTTTTT
NA	TRBJ1-5	NA	TRBV5-6	15	CASSWAGGLFQPQHF	TGTGCCAGCAGCTGGGCCGGGGGGCTTTTTCAGCCCCAGCATTTT
NA	TRBJ2-1	NA	TRBV10-2	15	CASSESRGRYNEQFF	TGCGCCAGCAGTGAGAGTCGGGGAAGGTACAATGAGCAGTTCTTC
NA	TRBJ2-7	NA	TRBV4-1	14	CASSHREGHYEQYF	TGCGCCAGCAGCCACCGAGAGGGACACTACGAGCAGTACTTC
TRBD2	TRBJ2-7	once	TRBV9	20	CASSVKIFGLAGGLPYEQYF	TGTGCCAGCAGCGTAAAAATTTTCGGACTAGCGGGAGGGCTACCCTACGAGCAGTACTTC
NA	TRBJ2-7	NA	TRBV29-1	15	CSVEVRGSASYEQYF	TGCAGCGTTGAAGTAAGGGGGTCAGCGTCCTACGAGCAGTACTTC
TRBD2	TRBJ2-3	NA	TRBV6-5	16	CASSLGIGRATDTQYF	TGTGCCAGCAGTTTGGGGATCGGGAGGGCCACAGATACGCAGTATTTT
NA	TRBJ2-3	NA	TRBV11-2	14	CASSSTSGTDTQYF	TGTGCCAGCAGCTCAACGAGCGGCACAGATACGCAGTATTTT
TRBD2	TRBJ2-7	NA	TRBV5-1	17	CASSLGSSGSYTDEQYF	TGCGCCAGCAGCTTGGGGTCTAGCGGGAGCTACACCGACGAGCAGTACTTC
NA	TRBJ2-1	NA	TRBV7-8	12	CASSRSGHEQFF	TGTGCCAGCAGCCGGTCGGGCCATGAGCAGTTCTTC